The 9 T cell receptor beta chains given below trace back to one sample, sequenced in a study of tumor-infiltrating lymphocytes in localized non-small cell lung cancer. The data were produced by immunoSEQ multiplex PCR, yet TCRdb's version contains in-frame clones alone and is incomplete. The sample includes some 15,000 clones, about three quarters seen only once; the top ten take 4.5% to 5.5%. Sequenced input: lung tumor tissue. The receptors originated from a human donor with non-small cell lung cancer.

The chain joins TRBV6-1 to TRBJ2-5; D assignment may be TRBD1 or TRBD2 (5 bases each). The CDR3 extends over 13 amino acids. The ends were cut back, 4 bases at V and 2 bases at J, with 8 bases in the middle. Germline V gene lookup returns CDR1 MNHNS and CDR2 SASEGT. Here the CDR3 reads CASSVGEQETQYF. As DNA, the CDR3 is TGTGCCAGCAGTGTGGGGGAACAAGAGACCCAGTACTTC.

The genes are TRBV30 and TRBJ2-5; 7 positions agree with TRBD2. The CDR3 runs 15 residues. Germline values: CDR1 GTSNPN, CDR2 SVGIG (reference sequence). V gave up 0 bases and J gave up 5 bases; unmatched junction bases: 9. CDR3 protein: CAWSVKGTNGETQYF. CDR3 nucleotide sequence: TGTGCCTGGAGTGTCAAGGGGACTAACGGCGAGACCCAGTACTTC.

The rearrangement joins TRBV14 to TRBJ2-5; perhaps TRBD2 as D (5 bases). Looked up from germline, CDR1 is SGHDN and CDR2 is FVKESK. The CDR3 has 13 amino acids. V lost 4 bases, J lost 2 bases, and 8 bases lay in between. Written as DNA, the CDR3 is TGTGCCAGCAGCCGCAGCGGTCAAGAGACCCAGTACTTC. Amino acids: CASSRSGQETQYF.

The chain is built from TRBV6-1 and TRBJ2-1, with 8 bases aligning to TRBD2. This CDR3 comprises 14 residues. The V segment lost 6 bases and the J segment 3 bases; nucleotides outside the gene matches: 4. CDR1 and CDR2 (germline): MNHNS, SASEGT. CDR3 sequence (DNA): TGTGCCAGCAGCCGTAGCGGGATCTACAATGAGCAGTTCTTC. Translating it yields CASSRSGIYNEQFF.

This rearrangement joins TRBV30 to TRBJ1-2; a possible D gene is TRBD1 (6 bases). The germline gives CDR1 GTSNPN, CDR2 SVGIG (reference sequence). V was cut by 4 bases and J by 6 bases, with 12 bases left in between. The CDR3 spans 12 residues. CDR3 sequence reads: CAWKGGGHGYTF. The DNA for the CDR3 is TGTGCCTGGAAGGGGGGGGGCCATGGCTACACCTTC.

The rearrangement uses TRBV5-8 and TRBJ1-2; D remains unclear. From germline, CDR1 is SGHTS and CDR2 YDEGEE. The CDR3 is 15 amino acids. Trimming cost V 0 bases and J 0 bases, with 9 bases left between them. The CDR3 DNA is TGTGCCAGCAGCTTGGGTTATGCAGCTAACTATGGCTACACCTTC. It is translated as CASSLGYAANYGYTF. The full variable domain, with the rest looked up from reference TRBV5-8 and TRBJ1-2, is EAGVTQSPTHLIKTRGQQATLRCSPISGHTSVYWYQQALGLGLQFLLWYDEGEERNRGNFPPRFSGRQFPNYSSELNVNALELEDSALYLCASSLGYAANYGYTFGSGTRLTVV.

The J gene is TRBJ2-6, the V gene TRBV10-3; 7 bases agree with TRBD2. Per germline, CDR1 ENHRY and CDR2 SYGVKD. Germline trimming cut 8 bases from V and 0 bases from J; bases unmatched to any gene: 16. The CDR3 loop spans 19 amino acids. This CDR3 reads CAIWGGTGPRTSGANVLTF. CDR3 nucleotides: TGTGCCATCTGGGGAGGGACGGGGCCTAGGACCTCTGGGGCCAACGTCCTGACTTTC.

This chain joins TRBV6-6 and TRBJ2-3; 7 bases match TRBD2. V lost 4 bases and J lost 1; bases outside the gene matches: 2. Germline V gene lookup returns CDR1 MNHNY and CDR2 SVGAGI (reference sequence). This CDR3 region has 14 residues. The CDR3 spells CASSWLAGTDTQYF. The DNA for the CDR3 is TGTGCCAGCAGTTGGCTAGCGGGCACAGATACGCAGTATTTT.

This clone appeared once. The chain employs TRBV6-6 and TRBJ1-2; possible D gene TRBD1, 5 bases. CDR3 size: 16 residues. The V gene lost 6 bases and the J gene lost 0 bases, with 17 bases spanning the gap. Per germline, CDR1 MNHNY and CDR2 SVGAGI (reference sequence). CDR3 coding DNA: TGTGCCAGCAGCCAACTCGGGGGGTCTGCTAACTATGGCTACACCTTC. It yields the protein CASSQLGGSANYGYTF.